This entry describes one TCR beta chain. Its antigen is undetermined. This record belongs to a study of cytomegalovirus exposure and HLA in healthy donors. Study-wide results and caveats: Sequences of the TCR beta chain were said to predict the HLA-A and HLA-B alleles of most subjects accurately. Relative to equally common others, HLA-associated TCR beta chains showed greater clonal expansion in a later analysis. Generally TCR sequences proved uncommon, though certain public TCRs appeared in numerous donors.

CDR3 size: 14 residues. V was shortened by 7 bases and J by 0 bases, with 12 bases between the two germline ends. Per germline, CDR1 MNHNS and CDR2 SASEGT. The primer mix had 60 Vbeta and 13 Jbeta primers. Clones were read by immunoSEQ multiplex PCR, and TCRdb kept only the in-frame ones, dropping some. Altogether around 180,000 clones are present, approximately 80% being singletons, with the ten largest covering 0.9% to 1.2%. Material for sequencing was PBMCs. The rearrangement joins TRBV6-1 to TRBJ1-1, with a tentative D call TRBD1 (5 bases). This TCR was recovered from a woman aged 40-49 years in good health and CMV-seronegative. The CDR3 region has the DNA TGTGCCAGCACACAGGCCCTTATGAACACTGAAGCTTTCTTT. Its protein is CASTQALMNTEAFF.